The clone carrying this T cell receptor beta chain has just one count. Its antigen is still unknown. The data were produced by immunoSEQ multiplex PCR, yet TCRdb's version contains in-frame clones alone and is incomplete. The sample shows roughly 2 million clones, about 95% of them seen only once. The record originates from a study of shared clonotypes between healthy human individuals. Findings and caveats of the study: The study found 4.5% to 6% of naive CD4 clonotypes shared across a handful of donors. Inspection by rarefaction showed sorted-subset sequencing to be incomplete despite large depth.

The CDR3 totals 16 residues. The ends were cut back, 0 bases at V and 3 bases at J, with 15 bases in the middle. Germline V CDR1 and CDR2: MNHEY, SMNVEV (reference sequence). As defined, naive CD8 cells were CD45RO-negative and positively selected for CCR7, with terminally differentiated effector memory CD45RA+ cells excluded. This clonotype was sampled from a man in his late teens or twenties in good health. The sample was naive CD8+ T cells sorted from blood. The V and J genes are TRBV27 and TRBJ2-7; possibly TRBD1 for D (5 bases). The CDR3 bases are TGTGCCAGCAGTTTATCGAGTCCGCTGGGGCACTACGAGCAGTACTTC. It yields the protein CASSLSSPLGHYEQYF.